These T cell receptor beta chains were read from a single sample in a study of CD8 T cells in ankylosing spondylitis. TCRdb re-derived calls from the 5' RACE reads in MiXCR, one entry per CDR3 protein. This table holds 200,000 to 300,000 distinct CDR3 sequences, roughly 32% found once. Material for sequencing was blood, either unsorted or a sorted T cell fraction (not recorded which). These receptors were obtained from a male donor with ankylosing spondylitis or in good health (not recorded which). The CDR3 runs from the conserved cysteine through the conserved F or W. D genes are given only for firm matches. Rows may omit the clone size; those that give it use once, few, many or a size class.

d_gene	v_gene	j_gene	abundance	CDR3nt	CDR3aa
NA	TRBV27	TRBJ2-7	NA	TGTGCCAGCAGGAGGTTGCGTAGCGCGGGGCAAGCATTCGAGCAGTACTTC	CASRRLRSAGQAFEQYF
NA	TRBV29-1	TRBJ2-6	NA	TGCAGCGTTCGGGTCTCTGGGGCCAACGTCCTGACTTTC	CSVRVSGANVLTF
NA	TRBV20-1	TRBJ1-5	few	TGCAGTGCTAGAGAGGACAGCAATCAGCCCCAGCATTTT	CSAREDSNQPQHF
NA	TRBV2	TRBJ2-4	NA	TGTGCCAGCAGTGATGGACTCCTAGCCAAAAACATTCAGTACTTC	CASSDGLLAKNIQYF
NA	TRBV20-1	TRBJ1-2	NA	TGCAGTGCTAGTCAATCGGAGGTCCTTGGCTATGGCTACACCTTC	CSASQSEVLGYGYTF
TRBD1	TRBV5-1	TRBJ2-1	few	TGCGCCAGCAGCCCGGACAGGGACAATGAGCAGTTCTTC	CASSPDRDNEQFF
NA	TRBV27	TRBJ2-4	NA	TGTGCCAGCAGTTTAAGGGCTGCACCTAAGACACTCCTAGCCAAAAACATTCAGTACTTC	CASSLRAAPKTLLAKNIQYF
TRBD1	TRBV7-3	TRBJ2-3	few	TGTGCCAGCAGCTTAACGGGACAGTTAGATACGCAGTATTTT	CASSLTGQLDTQYF
NA	TRBV15	TRBJ2-5	few	TGTGCCACCAGCAGAGCTAGTTCGATCAGGCAGACCCAGTACTTC	CATSRASSIRQTQYF
NA	TRBV20-1	TRBJ2-5	NA	TGCAGTGCTAGCCCTCGGGGCTCCGGGATTCCCCAGCACTTC	CSASPRGSGIPQHF
TRBD1	TRBV9	TRBJ2-7	few	TGTGCCAGCAGCCGACGTAGATACCGGGACAGGGATGACCCGAACACCTACGAGCAGTACTTC	CASSRRRYRDRDDPNTYEQYF
NA	TRBV12-3/TRBV12-4	TRBJ1-1	many	TGTGCCAGCAGTTTCTTGAGTCCAGGGGTTGGTACTGAAGCTTTCTTT	CASSFLSPGVGTEAFF
NA	TRBV12-3/TRBV12-4	TRBJ2-3	NA	TGTGCCAGCAGTTTCCGGGGACGCACAGATACGCAGTATTTT	CASSFRGRTDTQYF
NA	TRBV6-1	TRBJ2-3	few	TGTGCCGCCCGGGCGGGGTTCTCTACCACAGATACGCAGTATTTT	CAARAGFSTTDTQYF
TRBD1	TRBV10-3	TRBJ1-1	few	TGTGCCATCAGTGAGGGACAGGGCACTGAAGCTTTCTTT	CAISEGQGTEAFF
NA	TRBV5-5	TRBJ2-2	NA	TGTGCCAGCAGTGATACCAACAGGGAGGTCACCGGGGAGCTGTTTTTT	CASSDTNREVTGELFF
TRBD1	TRBV20-1	TRBJ1-2	few	TGCAGTGCTAGGGGGACAGCCCCTAACTATGGCTACACCTTC	CSARGTAPNYGYTF
NA	TRBV20-1	TRBJ2-1	NA	TGCAGTGCTAAAACCGGGGATCTACCCTACAATGAGCAGTTCTTC	CSAKTGDLPYNEQFF
NA	TRBV5-6	TRBJ2-3	few	TGTGCCAGCAGCTTGGCTGTTCCGGGACCCACCCCGGCAAGCACAGATACGCAGTATTTT	CASSLAVPGPTPASTDTQYF
NA	TRBV12-3/TRBV12-4	TRBJ2-1	NA	TGTGCCAGCAGTTTAGCGAGAGGCGGTGAGCAGTTCTTC	CASSLARGGEQFF
TRBD1	TRBV20-1	TRBJ2-5	few	TGCAGTGCTAGAGATCCATCGGGACAGGGGGCGCTCGGGCGAGAGACCCAGTACTTC	CSARDPSGQGALGRETQYF
NA	TRBV3-1	TRBJ1-2	NA	TGTGCCAGCAGCCATATCGGGGGCTACACCTTC	CASSHIGGYTF
NA	TRBV27	TRBJ2-7	NA	TGTGCCAGCGCCATTTTCTGGGGGTCCTACGAGCAGTACTTC	CASAIFWGSYEQYF
TRBD1	TRBV7-6	TRBJ2-5	NA	TGTGCCAGCAGAATCGGGACAGGGGGCTTGGAGACCCAGTACTTC	CASRIGTGGLETQYF
NA	TRBV7-9	TRBJ1-1	NA	TGTGCCAGCAGCTCCCGGGCCATTGAAGCTTTCTTT	CASSSRAIEAFF
TRBD1	TRBV9	TRBJ2-3	NA	TGTGCCAGCAGCGTAGTAGACAGGGGCACAGATACGCGGTATTTT	CASSVVDRGTDTRYF
NA	TRBV11-1	TRBJ2-1	few	TGTGCCAGCAGCTTAGGAGAATTGGGGGAGAAGTCTGGAAATGAGCAGTTCTTC	CASSLGELGEKSGNEQFF
TRBD2	TRBV20-1	TRBJ2-2	NA	TGCAGTGCTAGGGGACTAGCGGGGTTCCCCGGGGAGCTGTTTTTT	CSARGLAGFPGELFF